This T cell receptor beta chain was profiled in a study of OX40 agonist ivuxolimab in advanced cancers. Produced via immunoSEQ multiplex PCR; TCRdb's table is partial and in-frame only. The table includes tens of thousands of clones, just over 90% detected once. Study-wide findings and caveats: Normalized T-cell clonal expansion was also low in a subset of nonresponders.

As regards this clone: Its antigen is not identified.

Sampling times: baseline, cycle 4 day 1, cycle 7 day 1. This receptor was taken from an adult with an advanced solid tumor such as melanoma, head and neck, liver or kidney cancer. The source was CD4+ or CD8+ T cells sorted from blood, collected in a trial of the OX40 agonist ivuxolimab.

The CDR3 reads CASSAGTGGVEQYF. DNA for the CDR3: TGCGCCAGCAGCGCGGGGACAGGGGGCGTCGAGCAGTACTTC. The chain is built from TRBV5-1 and TRBJ2-7; 12 bases agree with TRBD1. Germline CDR1 reads SGHRS; CDR2 reads YFSETQ. This CDR3 comprises 14 residues. Unmatched junction bases numbered 5, after V lost 4 bases and J lost 6 bases.